This T cell receptor (beta chain) was recovered during a study of shared clonotypes between healthy human individuals. Germline V gives CDR1 MDHEN, CDR2 SYDVKM. The CDR3 runs 12 residues. Between the trimmed V and J ends, which lost 2 bases and 11 bases, there was a span of 12 bases. The assay ran at deep level. The table came from immunoSEQ multiplex PCR; TCRdb's copy has only in-frame clones and leaves some out. The sample lists millions of clones; more than 80% were seen once. The V call is TRBV28, the J call TRBJ1-1; D is ambiguous. The clonotype was recovered from a man aged 18 to 30 in good health. Some clones in this sample may be carry-over from other donors' samples. Sequencing was carried out using naive CD4+ T cells from PBMCs. The subset is: CD45RA+ positively selected. This CDR3 is CASSLEWRVAFF. The CDR3 coding sequence is TGTGCCAGCAGTTTAGAGTGGCGGGTGGCTTTCTTT.